These 19 T cell receptor beta chains were sequenced from one sample in a study of blood T cell repertoires in COVID-19. Data came from immunoSEQ multiplex PCR; TCRdb stores just in-frame clones and leaves some out. The table includes 300,000 to 500,000 clones, approximately 88% detected once. Sequenced material: PBMCs or T cells enriched from blood (not recorded which). The receptors shown here come from a woman aged 40 to 50 with acute COVID-19.

The J gene is TRBJ1-2, the V gene TRBV29-1; D possibly corresponds to TRBD1 (5 bases). Trimming took 6 bases from V and 2 from J, leaving 16 bases between them. Per germline, CDR1 SQVTM and CDR2 ANQGSEA. There are 14 residues in the CDR3. CDR3 in DNA: TGCAGCGTGGGAACAGGTGCAATGAACTATGGCTACACCTTC. As protein: CSVGTGAMNYGYTF.

The V and J genes are TRBV5-5 and TRBJ1-1; D is possibly TRBD1 (6 bases). Germline CDR1 reads SGHKS; CDR2 reads YYEKEE (reference sequence). V lost 4 bases and J lost 7, with 14 bases in between. This CDR3 contains 13 residues. CDR3 sequence: CASSRGGQSEAFF. In nucleotides, the CDR3 is TGTGCCAGCAGCCGCGGGGGGCAGAGTGAAGCTTTCTTT.

The rearrangement joins TRBV5-1 to TRBJ2-7; 8 bases fit TRBD2. CDR3 size: 15 residues. CDR1 SGHRS and CDR2 YFSETQ come from the germline V gene. V was pared by 0 bases and J by 3 bases, with 5 bases of the junction left unmatched. The CDR3 loop reads CASSLEGSGIYEQYF. CDR3 in DNA: TGCGCCAGCAGCTTGGAAGGTAGCGGGATCTACGAGCAGTACTTC.

The chain combines TRBV27 with TRBJ2-7; 8 bases match TRBD2. J gave up 3 bases and V 2 bases, and 6 bases lay outside the gene matches. Looked up from germline, CDR1 is MNHEY and CDR2 is SMNVEV (reference sequence). The CDR3 loop spans 15 amino acids. CDR3 sequence: CASSLRFRGGYEQYF. In nucleotides, the CDR3 is TGTGCCAGCAGTTTAAGATTTCGGGGGGGCTACGAGCAGTACTTC.

The chain employs TRBV2 and TRBJ2-5, with 9 bases identical to TRBD1. From germline, CDR1 is SNHLY and CDR2 FYNNEI. The CDR3 covers 15 residues. The V gene end was trimmed by 6 bases and the J gene end by 3 bases; junction bases not matched to a gene: 8. In nucleotides, the CDR3 is TGTGCCAGCAGACGACCTGGGACAGGGAAAGAGACCCAGTACTTC. Translated, it gives CASRRPGTGKETQYF.

This chain uses TRBV4-1 with TRBJ2-7; no clear D gene. From germline, CDR1 is MGHRA and CDR2 YSYEKL. The V end was cut by 3 bases, the J end by 7 bases, with 4 bases between. This CDR3 is built from 10 residues. The CDR3 DNA reads as TGCGCCAGCAGCCAGAGTGAGCAGTACTTC. It specifies CASSQSEQYF.

The CDR3 region is CASSRGDGGPQYF. For the CDR3, the DNA is TGTGCCAGCAGCCGGGGGGACGGGGGGCCCCAGTACTTC. This chain links TRBV3-1 (or the pseudogene TRBV3-2) with TRBJ2-5; a weak D match, TRBD2 (7 bases). This CDR3 has 13 residues. CDR1 is LGHDT and CDR2 is YNNKEL in the germline V gene (reference sequence). V lost 4 bases and J lost 9, with 15 bases in between.

The J gene is TRBJ2-3, the V gene TRBV6-1; maybe TRBD1 (5 bases). Germline lookup yields CDR1 MNHNS and CDR2 SASEGT. Trimming shortened V by 2 bases and J by 11 bases, and 14 bases separated the two germline ends. The CDR3 sequence is 13 residues long. CDR3 bases: TGTGCCAGCAGTGAAATCGCCAAGGGGCAGCAGTATTTT. Residues: CASSEIAKGQQYF.

A single count supports this clone. The chain recombines TRBV19 with TRBJ1-5; D possibly corresponds to TRBD1 (5 bases). CDR1 is LNHDA and CDR2 is SQIVND in the germline V gene (reference sequence). Between the trimmed V and J ends, which lost 6 bases and 0 bases, there was a span of 18 bases. CDR3 size: 17 residues. This CDR3 reads CASRKHTDSHSNQPQHF. DNA for the CDR3: TGTGCCAGTAGAAAACATACTGACAGTCATAGCAATCAGCCCCAGCATTTT. Using reference TRBV19 and TRBJ1-5 for the parts outside the CDR3, the full variable domain is DGGITQSPKYLFRKEGQNVTLSCEQNLNHDAMYWYRQDPGQGLRLIYYSQIVNDFQKGDIAEGYSVSREKKESFPLTVTSAQKNPTAFYLCASRKHTDSHSNQPQHFGDGTRLSIL.

The DNA of the CDR3 is TGTGCCACCAGTGACCTCAGGGGGGACACGCAGTATTTT. Its translation: CATSDLRGDTQYF. This chain links TRBV24-1 with TRBJ2-3, with a possible D match to TRBD1 (7 bases). Deletions cut 4 bases from V and 9 bases from J, with 13 bases between. The CDR3 is made up of 13 amino acids. CDR1 is KGHDR and CDR2 is SFDVKD in the germline V gene.

The gene calls are TRBV7-9 and TRBJ1-3; D uncertain. Between the trimmed V and J ends, which lost 5 bases and 8 bases, there was a span of 16 bases. This CDR3 has 14 amino acids. Germline V lookup: CDR1 SEHNR, CDR2 FQNEAQ (reference sequence). CDR3 DNA sequence: TGTGCCAGCAGCCGGGTAAATGGTGTGGACACCATATATTTT. Its protein is CASSRVNGVDTIYF.

The chain links TRBV3-1 (or the pseudogene TRBV3-2) to TRBJ1-1, with a tentative D call TRBD1 (5 bases). CDR3 length: 13 amino acids. The V end was cut by 6 bases, the J end by 8 bases, with 16 bases between. Germline CDR1 reads LGHDT; CDR2 reads YNNKEL (reference sequence). The CDR3 DNA sequence: TGTGCCAGCAGTCCCGGGGGAATTCCAGAAGCTTTCTTT. Residues: CASSPGGIPEAFF.

This clone was picked up many times. The chain has TRBV19 and TRBJ2-2; the match to TRBD1 covers 8 bases. Looked up from germline, CDR1 is LNHDA and CDR2 is SQIVND (reference sequence). The CDR3 consists of 13 residues. Germline trimming cut 8 bases from V and 1 base from J; bases unmatched to any gene: 0. The CDR3: CASGTGNTGELFF. CDR3 bases: TGTGCCAGTGGGACAGGGAACACCGGGGAGCTGTTTTTT.

The chain recombines TRBV11-2 with TRBJ2-6; 11 bases are shared with TRBD1. Germline loops: CDR1 SGHAT, CDR2 FQNNGV. With 5 bases clipped from V and 2 bases from J, the junction kept 5 bases outside the gene matches. This CDR3 is 17 amino acids long. In nucleotides, the CDR3 is TGTGCCAGCAGCCCAGGGACAGGGGGAGCTGGGGCCAACGTCCTGACTTTC. Translated: CASSPGTGGAGANVLTF. Complete variable domain (other parts from reference TRBV11-2 and TRBJ2-6): EAGVAQSPRYKIIEKRQSVAFWCNPISGHATLYWYQQILGQGPKLLIQFQNNGVVDDSQLPKDRFSAERLKGVDSTLKIQPAKLEDSAVYLCASSPGTGGAGANVLTFGAGSRLTVL.

The rearrangement joins TRBV29-1 to TRBJ1-4, with TRBD1 identical over 8 bases. Germline assignment: CDR1 SQVTM and CDR2 ANQGSEA. This CDR3 comprises 13 residues. Trimming cost V 6 bases and J 7 bases; bases outside gene matches: 7. DNA for the CDR3: TGCAGCGTGGAAACAGGGGGAAGTGAAAAACTGTTTTTT. It translates to CSVETGGSEKLFF.

The chain couples TRBV27 to TRBJ2-7, with D perhaps TRBD1 (6 bases). V was clipped by 1 base and J by 5 bases, with 21 bases between them. Per germline, CDR1 MNHEY and CDR2 SMNVEV (reference sequence). The CDR3 consists of 17 residues. In DNA, the CDR3 is TGTGCCAGCAGTTTATATTGGAGCCGGGACATACCCAACGAGCAGTACTTC. This translates into CASSLYWSRDIPNEQYF.

V is TRBV5-8 and J is TRBJ1-2; TRBD1 is a possible D gene (5 bases). Germline V gene data show CDR1 as SGHTS and CDR2 as YDEGEE. V was cut by 3 bases and J by 8 bases, with 20 bases left in between. The CDR3 has 15 amino acids. This chain's CDR3 is CASSSQGAQLGGYTF. The CDR3 DNA is TGTGCCAGCAGCTCGCAAGGGGCACAGTTGGGCGGCTACACCTTC.

The chain recombines TRBV11-3 with TRBJ2-7; D perhaps matches TRBD1 (6 bases). This CDR3 region has 13 residues. Trimming left V 2 bases short and J 2 bases short, with 7 bases between. The germline gives CDR1 SGHNT, CDR2 YENEEA. This chain's CDR3 is CASSLNRAYEQYF. DNA of the CDR3: TGTGCCAGCAGCTTAAACAGGGCCTACGAGCAGTACTTC. Full variable domain (remainder filled in from reference TRBV11-3 and TRBJ2-7): EAGVVQSPRYKIIEKKQPVAFWCNPISGHNTLYWYLQNLGQGPELLIRYENEEAVDDSQLPKDRFSAERLKGVDSTLKIQPAELGDSAVYLCASSLNRAYEQYFGPGTRLTVT.

This chain links TRBV29-1 with TRBJ2-7, with 9 positions matching TRBD1. Germline lookup yields CDR1 SQVTM and CDR2 ANQGSEA. The CDR3 is 17 amino acids. The V gene end was trimmed by 2 bases and the J gene end by 6 bases; junction bases not matched to a gene: 17. CDR3 residues: CSVEMGNRGRVDGEQYF. Written as DNA, the CDR3 is TGCAGCGTTGAAATGGGGAACAGGGGGCGAGTCGATGGCGAGCAGTACTTC.